Below are 27 T cell receptor beta chains sequenced from a single sample in a study of early T cells in non-severe SARS-CoV-2 infection. TCRdb independently ran MiXCR on the 5' RACE reads; one entry per CDR3 protein. The sample holds roughly 86,000 distinct CDR3 sequences, over 5% seen once. The sequenced sample consisted of whole blood. The receptor set was obtained from an adult who was a healthcare worker with PCR-confirmed SARS-CoV-2 infection or an uninfected control (not recorded which).

This clonotype appeared many times. The J gene is TRBJ2-2, the V gene TRBV7-6; D is unresolved. Germline V gene lookup returns CDR1 SGHVS and CDR2 FNYEAQ. CDR3 length equals 12 residues. Trimming removed 1 base at V and 6 bases at J, with 3 bases between. CDR3 amino acids: CASSLVPGELFF. Here the CDR3 DNA reads TGTGCCAGCAGCTTAGTCCCCGGGGAGCTGTTTTTT.

The table lists this clonotype with a few counts. This CDR3 is CASSLSHGGATYNEQFF. The CDR3 DNA reads TGTGCCAGCAGTTTAAGTCACGGGGGGGCGACCTACAATGAGCAGTTCTTC. The chain couples TRBV28 to TRBJ2-1; 8 positions agree with TRBD2. Germline lookup yields CDR1 MDHEN and CDR2 SYDVKM. The V segment lost 2 bases and the J segment 2 bases; nucleotides outside the gene matches: 8. The CDR3 is made up of 17 amino acids.

The gene calls are TRBV5-5 and TRBJ1-5; D not certain. The V and J ends lost 0 bases and 4 bases respectively, with 11 bases between them. The CDR3 has 15 residues. CDR1 and CDR2 (germline): SGHKS, YYEKEE (reference sequence). DNA of the CDR3: TGTGCCAGCAGCTTGGCTCAGACCAATAATCAGCCCCAGCATTTT. This encodes CASSLAQTNNQPQHF.

The rearrangement links TRBV5-6 to TRBJ1-1; D is ambiguous. The CDR3 loop spans 12 amino acids. Germline CDR1 and CDR2: SGHDT and YYEEEE. The ends were cut back, 2 bases at V and 11 bases at J, with 13 bases in the middle. DNA of the CDR3: TGTGCCAGCAGCTTTGGACGTCTTAGGGCTTTCTTT. The encoded protein is CASSFGRLRAFF.

This clonotype has just a few counts. The chain has TRBV18 and TRBJ1-2; no clear D. Germline V lookup: CDR1 KGHSH, CDR2 LQKENI. Trimming shortened V by 3 bases and J by 1 base, and 6 bases separated the two germline ends. This CDR3 comprises 13 residues. CDR3: CASSPTNNYGYTF. Written as DNA, the CDR3 is TGTGCCAGCTCACCCACAAATAACTATGGCTACACCTTC. Based on the CDR3 plus reference TRBV18 and TRBJ1-2, the full variable domain is NAGVMQNPRHLVRRRGQEARLRCSPMKGHSHVYWYRQLPEEGLKFMVYLQKENIIDESGMPKERFSAEFPKEGPSILRIQQVVRGDSAAYFCASSPTNNYGYTFGSGTRLTVV.

This CDR3 is CASSFQGAQSEQFF. CDR3 nucleotides: TGTGCCAGCAGTTTTCAGGGGGCGCAAAGTGAGCAGTTCTTC. The chain combines TRBV27 with TRBJ2-1, with 8 bases fitting TRBD1. CDR3 length equals 14 residues. The germline gives CDR1 MNHEY, CDR2 SMNVEV (reference sequence). The ends lost 3 bases at V and 9 bases at J; junction bases unmatched: 7.

This clonotype came up many times. This chain uses TRBV6-2 or TRBV6-3 with TRBJ1-1; D might be TRBD1 (5 bases). CDR1 is MNHEY and CDR2 is SVGEGT in the germline V gene. The V gene lost 2 bases and the J gene lost 0 bases, with 7 bases spanning the gap. The CDR3 length is 14 residues. CDR3 residues: CASSYRGLNTEAFF. The DNA for the CDR3 is TGTGCCAGCAGTTACAGGGGACTGAACACTGAAGCTTTCTTT.

There are many counts of this clonotype. The gene calls are TRBV20-1 and TRBJ1-5; TRBD1 is a possible D gene (5 bases). V was trimmed by 5 bases and J by 7 bases, leaving 12 bases between them. Germline assignment: CDR1 DFQATT and CDR2 SNEGSKA (reference sequence). CDR3 length: 12 amino acids. The CDR3 spells CSARQGPQPQHF. The CDR3 DNA is TGCAGTGCTCGGCAGGGTCCCCAGCCCCAGCATTTT.

This clonotype has ten or more counts. The chain links TRBV4-2 to TRBJ1-3; D call uncertain. Germline loops: CDR1 LGHNA, CDR2 YNFKEQ. This CDR3 spans 16 amino acids. Trimming pared 0 bases from V and 0 bases from J, leaving 9 bases between. The CDR3 sequence is CASSQETASSGNTIYF. CDR3 nucleotide sequence: TGTGCCAGCAGCCAAGAGACTGCGAGCTCTGGAAACACCATATATTTT.

This clonotype was detected many times. V is TRBV7-6 and J is TRBJ2-7; 8 positions match TRBD1. The CDR3 has 14 amino acids. The V gene end was trimmed by 5 bases and the J gene end by 5 bases; junction bases not matched to a gene: 8. From germline, CDR1 is SGHVS and CDR2 FNYEAQ. The CDR3 nucleotides are TGTGCCAGCAGCCCGACCGGGACAGGCGACGAGCAGTACTTC. This codes for CASSPTGTGDEQYF.

This clonotype showed up many times. The chain employs TRBV7-6 and TRBJ2-7, with a tentative D call TRBD2 (5 bases). The CDR3 extends over 13 amino acids. V lost 5 bases and J 3 bases, leaving 11 bases between the germline ends. Germline CDR1 is SGHVS and CDR2 is FNYEAQ. The DNA of the CDR3 is TGTGCCAGCAGCCCCCACGAGGGCTACGAGCAGTACTTC. It codes for CASSPHEGYEQYF.

This clonotype showed up many times. V and J are TRBV4-1 and TRBJ2-2; D is ambiguous. V lost 5 bases and J lost 1, with 14 bases in between. The CDR3 covers 16 residues. Germline V lookup: CDR1 MGHRA, CDR2 YSYEKL. The CDR3 is CASSTSRHQNTGELFF. CDR3 DNA: TGCGCCAGCAGCACATCGAGACACCAGAACACCGGGGAGCTGTTTTTT.

This clonotype was counted at least ten times. The rearrangement uses TRBV3-1 and TRBJ2-1; 9 positions agree with TRBD1. The CDR3 is 15 residues long. The V gene's germline CDR1 is LGHDT and CDR2 YNNKEL (reference sequence). Losses at the gene ends were 3 bases for V and 3 bases for J; bases not matched to a gene: 3. The CDR3 DNA reads as TGTGCCAGCAGCCACAACAGGGGGCTCTACAATGAGCAGTTCTTC. Translated, it gives CASSHNRGLYNEQFF.

This clonotype showed up many times. The gene calls are TRBV11-2 and TRBJ2-7, with D possibly being TRBD2 (5 bases). The CDR3 extends over 14 amino acids. Looked up from germline, CDR1 is SGHAT and CDR2 is FQNNGV. V was clipped by 3 bases and J by 3 bases, with 12 bases between them. CDR3 loop: CASSFSGVGYEQYF. The CDR3, as DNA: TGTGCCAGCAGCTTCTCCGGGGTCGGCTACGAGCAGTACTTC. Looking up the rest from reference TRBV11-2 and TRBJ2-7 gives the full variable domain: EAGVAQSPRYKIIEKRQSVAFWCNPISGHATLYWYQQILGQGPKLLIQFQNNGVVDDSQLPKDRFSAERLKGVDSTLKIQPAKLEDSAVYLCASSFSGVGYEQYFGPGTRLTVT.

The rearrangement links TRBV30 to TRBJ1-5, with D perhaps TRBD1 (5 bases). Per germline, CDR1 GTSNPN and CDR2 SVGIG (reference sequence). Trimming shortened V by 0 bases and J by 4 bases, and 16 bases separated the two germline ends. This CDR3 has 16 residues. Written as DNA, the CDR3 is TGTGCCTGGAGTGTATCTACAGCTGGGGGTAATCAGCCCCAGCATTTT. This sequence encodes CAWSVSTAGGNQPQHF. Looking up the rest from reference TRBV30 and TRBJ1-5 gives the full variable domain: SQTIHQWPATLVQPVGSPLSLECTVEGTSNPNLYWYRQAAGRGLQLLFYSVGIGQISSEVPQNLSASRPQDRQFILSSKKLLLSDSGFYLCAWSVSTAGGNQPQHFGDGTRLSIL.

The sample holds many counts of this clonotype. This rearrangement joins TRBV20-1 to TRBJ2-5, with a tentative D call TRBD1 (6 bases). Germline V gene lookup returns CDR1 DFQATT and CDR2 SNEGSKA (reference sequence). Trimming took 4 bases from V and 9 from J, leaving 18 bases between them. The CDR3 has 13 amino acids. This CDR3 reads CSANRVKSPSQYF. The CDR3 DNA reads as TGCAGTGCTAACAGGGTCAAGTCACCATCCCAGTACTTC.

This clonotype has a handful of counts. The chain employs TRBV12-5 and TRBJ1-1, with D perhaps TRBD1 (5 bases). This CDR3 is 17 amino acids long. Trimming took off 0 bases at V and 0 bases at J, with 14 bases between the two ends. The germline CDR1 and CDR2 sequences are LGHNT and FRNRAP. The CDR3 region is CASGLVQFQDMNTEAFF. The CDR3, as DNA: TGTGCTAGTGGTTTGGTACAATTTCAGGACATGAACACTGAAGCTTTCTTT. The full variable domain, with the rest looked up from reference TRBV12-5 and TRBJ1-1, is DARVTQTPRHKVTEMGQEVTMRCQPILGHNTVFWYRQTMMQGLELLAYFRNRAPLDDSGMPKDRFSAEMPDATLATLKIQPSEPRDSAVYFCASGLVQFQDMNTEAFFGQGTRLTVV.

At least ten counts were recorded for this clonotype. J is TRBJ2-3 and V is TRBV12-3 or TRBV12-4, with 7 bases lining up with TRBD1. The CDR3 is 16 residues long. Trimming cost V 6 bases and J 5 bases; bases outside gene matches: 14. CDR3 amino acids: CASSHRQGPIEDTQYF. The CDR3 DNA reads as TGTGCCAGCAGCCATCGACAGGGTCCGATCGAAGATACGCAGTATTTT.

This clonotype was counted ten times or more. This chain connects TRBV3-1 to TRBJ2-7, with 7 bases lining up with TRBD2. Germline V lookup: CDR1 LGHDT, CDR2 YNNKEL (reference sequence). The CDR3 runs 15 residues. Trimming removed 0 bases from V and 3 bases from J; junction bases left unmatched: 5. CDR3 nucleotides: TGTGCCAGCAGCCAAGATGTCCAGCGGGGCTACGAGCAGTACTTC. It yields the protein CASSQDVQRGYEQYF.

In its sample, this clonotype is medium-sized (0.01 to 0.1%). The genes are TRBV5-4 and TRBJ2-5; TRBD2 agrees at 10 bases. The CDR3 is 14 amino acids. V dropped 2 bases and J dropped 3; count of bases not matched to a gene: 1. Germline loops: CDR1 SGHNT, CDR2 YYREEE (reference sequence). CDR3 nucleotides: TGTGCCAGCAGCTTAGCGGGGGGGAAAGAGACCCAGTACTTC. Translating gives CASSLAGGKETQYF. Based on the CDR3 plus reference TRBV5-4 and TRBJ2-5, the full variable domain is ETGVTQSPTHLIKTRGQQVTLRCSSQSGHNTVSWYQQALGQGPQFIFQYYREEENGRGNFPPRFSGLQFPNYSSELNVNALELDDSALYLCASSLAGGKETQYFGPGTRLLVL.

The CDR3: CASSLVAEEQYF. The DNA of the CDR3 is TGTGCCAGCAGCTTAGTAGCGGAGGAGCAGTACTTC. The chain carries TRBV7-9 and TRBJ2-7; D possibly corresponds to TRBD2 (6 bases). CDR1 and CDR2 from the germline V gene are SEHNR and FQNEAQ (reference sequence). This CDR3 has 12 amino acids. The V end lost 1 base, the J end lost 7 bases, and 8 bases lay between the germline ends.

This clonotype was seen repeatedly, ten times or more. The chain employs TRBV10-3 and TRBJ2-5; unclear D gene. Trimming pared 4 bases from V and 0 bases from J, leaving 15 bases between. Germline CDR1 is ENHRY and CDR2 is SYGVKD. The CDR3 runs 16 residues. The CDR3 loop reads CAISAKNQQYQETQYF. In nucleotides, the CDR3 is TGTGCCATCAGTGCAAAGAATCAACAGTACCAAGAGACCCAGTACTTC.

The CDR3 loop is CATARTGRYEQYF. The CDR3 DNA sequence: TGTGCCACCGCGCGGACGGGAAGGTACGAGCAGTACTTC. The chain joins TRBV6-2 or TRBV6-3 to TRBJ2-7; perhaps TRBD2 as D (5 bases). V shed 10 bases and J shed 4 bases, with 17 bases lying between them. CDR1 is MNHEY, CDR2 SVGEGT, per germline. The CDR3 length is 13 residues.

This clonotype showed up many times. The rearrangement joins TRBV4-2 to TRBJ1-4; perhaps TRBD1 as D (5 bases). Germline CDR1 is LGHNA and CDR2 is YNFKEQ. V was clipped by 0 bases and J by 8 bases, with 16 bases between them. CDR3 length: 16 residues. The CDR3 nucleotides are TGTGCCAGCAGCCAAGAAGCGTGGCAGGGAGGGGAAAAACTGTTTTTT. Translation gives CASSQEAWQGGEKLFF.

Only a few counts were recorded for this clonotype. The V call is TRBV7-9, the J call TRBJ2-3; no firm D call. Germline V CDR1 and CDR2: SEHNR, FQNEAQ (reference sequence). Between the trimmed V and J ends, which lost 2 bases and 2 bases, there was a span of 8 bases. CDR3 length equals 14 residues. CDR3 in amino acids: CASSLPNPTDTQYF. In DNA, the CDR3 is TGTGCCAGCAGCTTACCGAACCCCACAGATACGCAGTATTTT. The variable domain in full, completed from reference TRBV7-9 and TRBJ2-3, reads DTGVSQNPRHKITKRGQNVTFRCDPISEHNRLYWYRQTLGQGPEFLTYFQNEAQLEKSRLLSDRFSAERPKGSFSTLEIQRTEQGDSAMYLCASSLPNPTDTQYFGPGTRLTVL.

This clonotype has ten or more counts. The chain couples TRBV18 to TRBJ2-7; 8 bases are a match to TRBD1. CDR3 length: 14 amino acids. CDR1 and CDR2 (germline): KGHSH, LQKENI. The J segment lost 0 bases and the V segment lost 3 bases, leaving 1 base of the junction unmatched. The CDR3 nucleotides are TGTGCCAGCTCACCGGACAGGGCCTCCTACGAGCAGTACTTC. Residues: CASSPDRASYEQYF.

V gene TRBV6-6 combines with J gene TRBJ1-4; D call uncertain. Germline CDR1 is MNHNY and CDR2 is SVGAGI (reference sequence). The V end lost 6 bases, the J end lost 5 bases, and 13 bases lay between the germline ends. This CDR3 spans 14 amino acids. CDR3 sequence: CASSSGYLNEKLFF. The CDR3 region has the DNA TGTGCCAGCAGCTCGGGATACCTAAATGAAAAACTGTTTTTT.